The 18 T cell receptor beta chains below all came from one sample that was sequenced in a study of blood T cell repertoires in COVID-19. Method: immunoSEQ multiplex PCR; TCRdb's copy keeps in-frame clones and lacks some. This sample has some 170,000 clones, with approximately 88% found just once. The specimen sequenced was peripheral blood. All receptors come from a woman in her 50s with acute or convalescent COVID-19.

CDR3 protein: CASSLYRSGNTIYF. DNA of the CDR3: TGTGCCAGCAGTCTCTATCGCTCTGGAAACACCATATATTTT. The chain couples TRBV28 to TRBJ1-3; D gene ambiguous. Germline V gives CDR1 MDHEN, CDR2 SYDVKM. The CDR3 is 14 amino acids. V lost 5 bases to trimming and J lost 0 bases, with 8 bases between them.

The chain carries TRBV30 and TRBJ2-1, with 8 bases fitting TRBD2. CDR3 size: 13 residues. V gave up 1 base and J gave up 6 bases; unmatched junction bases: 2. Germline CDR1 reads GTSNPN; CDR2 reads SVGIG (reference sequence). Here the CDR3 reads CAWSAGLANEQFF. Written as DNA, the CDR3 is TGTGCCTGGAGTGCAGGACTAGCCAATGAGCAGTTCTTC.

The chain joins TRBV19 to TRBJ2-7; maybe TRBD2 (6 bases). V was trimmed by 7 bases and J by 3 bases, leaving 19 bases between them. CDR1 LNHDA and CDR2 SQIVND come from the germline V gene (reference sequence). This CDR3 is built from 15 residues. The CDR3 spells CASKRLVGGIYEQYF. DNA of the CDR3: TGTGCCAGTAAGAGGTTAGTGGGGGGAATCTACGAGCAGTACTTC.

Here the CDR3 reads CASSLSRERGTEAFF. In DNA, the CDR3 is TGCGCCAGCAGCTTGTCGAGGGAACGGGGCACTGAAGCTTTCTTT. The J gene is TRBJ1-1, the V gene TRBV5-1, with no clear D. The germline V and J ends were trimmed by 1 base and 4 bases, with 14 bases remaining between them. This CDR3 comprises 15 residues. CDR1 and CDR2 (germline): SGHRS, YFSETQ. Combining the CDR3 with reference TRBV5-1 and TRBJ1-1 gives the whole variable domain KAGVTQTPRYLIKTRGQQVTLSCSPISGHRSVSWYQQTPGQGLQFLFEYFSETQRNKGNFPGRFSGRQFSNSRSEMNVSTLELGDSALYLCASSLSRERGTEAFFGQGTRLTVV.

Points on this clone: One end of the junction is discordant with germline, which a read error may explain. This chain links TRBV6-5 with TRBJ2-7; 7 bases agree with TRBD1. The CDR3 is 10 amino acids. CDR1 MNHEY and CDR2 SVGAGI come from the germline V gene. The CDR3 DNA sequence: TGTGCCAGCAGTTACATAGGACAGGCCTTC. It specifies CASSYIGQAF.

In DNA, the CDR3 is TGTGCCAGCAACGTACAGGGACAGACGGAGACCCAGTACTTC. Residues: CASNVQGQTETQYF. This rearrangement joins TRBV11-2 to TRBJ2-5; 7 bases fit TRBD1. Germline CDR1 SGHAT, CDR2 FQNNGV. The CDR3 consists of 14 residues. J was trimmed by 5 bases and V by 7 bases; bases with no gene match: 10.

The chain couples TRBV7-2 to TRBJ1-1, with unresolved D. This CDR3 is 16 amino acids long. V shed 5 bases and J shed 1 base, with 17 bases lying between them. The germline V gene has CDR1 SGHTA and CDR2 FQGNSA. This CDR3 is CASSPDSGRENTEAFF. Here the CDR3 DNA reads TGTGCCAGCAGCCCAGACTCGGGGAGGGAGAACACTGAAGCTTTCTTT.

The J gene is TRBJ1-1, the V gene TRBV6-2 or TRBV6-3; D gene ambiguous. Per the germline V gene, CDR1 is MNHEY and CDR2 is SVGEGT. The CDR3 has 13 residues. V dropped 4 bases and J dropped 3 bases, with 9 bases sitting between them. CDR3 nucleotide sequence: TGTGCCAGCAGTTTGAGGTTCGACACTGAAGCTTTCTTT. Translated, it gives CASSLRFDTEAFF.

V usage is TRBV5-4 and J usage is TRBJ2-1; 9 bases align to TRBD1. This CDR3 spans 15 amino acids. In germline, CDR1 is SGHNT, CDR2 YYREEE (reference sequence). V gave up 1 base and J gave up 7 bases; unmatched junction bases: 6. In DNA, the CDR3 is TGTGCCAGCAGCTTGAAGGGGACAGGGTCGAATGAGCAGTTCTTC. This codes for CASSLKGTGSNEQFF.

V and J are TRBV7-9 and TRBJ2-7; D might be TRBD2 (5 bases). This CDR3 has 16 residues. The ends were cut back, 5 bases at V and 4 bases at J, with 21 bases in the middle. CDR1 SEHNR and CDR2 FQNEAQ come from the germline V gene (reference sequence). The CDR3 here is CASSPLLRPSGYEQYF. The CDR3 region has the DNA TGTGCCAGCAGCCCTCTATTACGGCCCTCGGGGTACGAGCAGTACTTC.

The chain links TRBV15 to TRBJ1-5; 8 positions agree with TRBD1. V shed 5 bases, J shed 9 bases, and the junction held 12 bases outside the gene matches. The germline V gene encodes CDR1 LNHNV and CDR2 YYDKDF (reference sequence). The CDR3 covers 15 residues. The CDR3 nucleotides read TGTGCCACCAGCGCCTCGGGACAGGCACTCGGGCCCCAGCATTTT. Its translation is CATSASGQALGPQHF.

The V call is TRBV18, the J call TRBJ1-5; D gene ambiguous. CDR1 is KGHSH and CDR2 is LQKENI in the germline V gene. Trimming removed 4 bases from V and 3 bases from J, with 13 bases in between. The CDR3 totals 15 residues. CDR3 sequence reads: CASSRLNVVNQPQHF. The CDR3, as DNA: TGTGCCAGCTCACGCCTAAATGTGGTCAATCAGCCCCAGCATTTT. Combining the CDR3 with reference TRBV18 and TRBJ1-5 gives the whole variable domain NAGVMQNPRHLVRRRGQEARLRCSPMKGHSHVYWYRQLPEEGLKFMVYLQKENIIDESGMPKERFSAEFPKEGPSILRIQQVVRGDSAAYFCASSRLNVVNQPQHFGDGTRLSIL.

The V and J genes are TRBV12-3 or TRBV12-4 and TRBJ2-5; the match to TRBD1 covers 7 bases. The CDR3 runs 12 residues. Germline trimming cut 8 bases from V and 1 base from J; bases unmatched to any gene: 1. The CDR3 nucleotides are TGTGCCAGCGGACAGGTCCAAGAGACCCAGTACTTC. It codes for CASGQVQETQYF.

The chain links TRBV12-3 or TRBV12-4 to TRBJ1-4; D perhaps matches TRBD1 (6 bases). The CDR3 loop spans 13 amino acids. The V end was cut by 8 bases, the J end by 8 bases, with 15 bases between. The CDR3 nucleotides read TGTGCCAGCGGAAAGACAGGCTCCGAAAAACTGTTTTTT. This gives the protein CASGKTGSEKLFF.

This clone appeared a few times. The V call is TRBV5-8, the J call TRBJ1-5; D remains ambiguous. This CDR3 has 15 residues. The germline CDR1 and CDR2 sequences are SGHTS and YDEGEE. Trimming took 0 bases from V and 6 from J, leaving 13 bases between them. The CDR3 region is CASSLAAVGGQPQHF. CDR3 coding DNA: TGTGCCAGCAGCTTGGCCGCGGTCGGAGGTCAGCCCCAGCATTTT.

This clone showed up just a few times. The rearrangement joins TRBV27 to TRBJ1-5; D is ambiguous. Germline V gene lookup returns CDR1 MNHEY and CDR2 SMNVEV (reference sequence). CDR3 length: 14 amino acids. V was trimmed by 3 bases and J by 3 bases, leaving 9 bases between them. The CDR3 DNA reads TGTGCCAGCAGTTTCAGCGGGCTCAATCAGCCCCAGCATTTT. Amino acids: CASSFSGLNQPQHF.

The V gene is TRBV29-1, the J gene TRBJ1-2; D is perhaps TRBD1 (6 bases). V was cut by 4 bases and J by 2 bases, with 11 bases left in between. Germline V lookup: CDR1 SQVTM, CDR2 ANQGSEA. This CDR3 is built from 13 residues. The CDR3 reads CSVATGPNYGYTF. The CDR3 DNA sequence: TGCAGCGTTGCTACAGGGCCCAACTATGGCTACACCTTC. The full variable domain, in which reference TRBV29-1 and TRBJ1-2 provide the parts outside the CDR3, is SAVISQKPSRDICQRGTSLTIQCQVDSQVTMMFWYRQQPGQSLTLIATANQGSEATYESGFVIDKFPISRPNLTFSTLTVSNMSPEDSSIYLCSVATGPNYGYTFGSGTRLTVV.

The rearrangement uses TRBV7-2 and TRBJ1-4; 7 bases line up with TRBD1. The CDR3 runs 14 residues. Germline V lookup: CDR1 SGHTA, CDR2 FQGNSA. With 2 bases clipped from V and 8 bases from J, the junction kept 5 bases outside the gene matches. CDR3 sequence (DNA): TGTGCCAGCAGCTTATCGACAGGGAACGAAAAACTGTTTTTT. Amino acid sequence: CASSLSTGNEKLFF.